This TCR beta chain came from a study of cytomegalovirus exposure and HLA in healthy donors. Findings of the study overall: About 87% or about 30% of the time was how often most TCR beta V segments were productive, according to an earlier analysis. Follow-up analysis later connected one missense variant in DCLRE1C with trimming of TCR beta V- and J-genes. Specificity of three CMV-associated chains for CMV antigens was verified in vitro.

At sampling all donors were nominally healthy, likely with unrecorded immune exposures. The CDR3 sequence is 17 residues long. The ends were cut back, 2 bases at V and 0 bases at J, with 13 bases in the middle. Germline CDR1 KGHSH, CDR2 LQKENI. Concerning this clone: Its cognate antigen is unknown.

Primers for the PCR totalled 60 Vbeta and 13 Jbeta. The data were produced by immunoSEQ multiplex PCR, yet TCRdb's version contains in-frame clones alone and is incomplete. The sample has 150,000 to 200,000 clones, roughly 75% seen once. V gene TRBV18 combines with J gene TRBJ2-2, with D perhaps TRBD2 (5 bases). This clonotype originated in a man between 18 and 35 years old in good health and CMV-seropositive. Input material: PBMCs. The CDR3 region is CASSPFAGSANTGELFF. CDR3 in DNA: TGTGCCAGCTCACCATTTGCTGGTAGCGCGAACACCGGGGAGCTGTTTTTT.